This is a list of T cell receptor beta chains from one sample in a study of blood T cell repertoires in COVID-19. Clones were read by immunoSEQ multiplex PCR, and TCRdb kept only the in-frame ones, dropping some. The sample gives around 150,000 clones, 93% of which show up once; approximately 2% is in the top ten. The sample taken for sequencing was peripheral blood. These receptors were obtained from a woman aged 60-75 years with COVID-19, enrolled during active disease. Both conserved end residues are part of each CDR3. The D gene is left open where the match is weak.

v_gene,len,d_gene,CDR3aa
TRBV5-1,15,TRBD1,CASSPRTGGINEQFF
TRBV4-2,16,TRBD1,CASSVGQGASGNTIYF
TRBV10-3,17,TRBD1,CAISTGTGESGTDTQYF
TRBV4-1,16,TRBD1,CASRLRGMDRDYGYTF
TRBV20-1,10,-,CSAPSGGYTF
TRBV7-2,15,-,CASSLNLGALYGYTF
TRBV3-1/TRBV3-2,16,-,CASSQGPGASGNTIYF
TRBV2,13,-,CASSTETNSPLHF
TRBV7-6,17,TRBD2,CASSLGGGPANTGELFF
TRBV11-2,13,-,CASSFPGPTEAFF
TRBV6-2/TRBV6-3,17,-,CASSYAVGALNTGELFF
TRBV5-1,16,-,CASSLEGSSYNSPLHF
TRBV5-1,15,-,CASSLRQATYNEQFF
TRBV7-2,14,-,CASSVGTGSYGYTF
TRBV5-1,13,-,CASSVDRKETQYF
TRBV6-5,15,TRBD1,CASSPRTGSNTEAFF
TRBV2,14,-,CASSPVGGNQPQHF
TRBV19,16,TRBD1,CASSNTGGASNQPQHF
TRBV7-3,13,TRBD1,CASSRGTGTPQHF
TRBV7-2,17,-,CASRQAYGQTFKETQYF
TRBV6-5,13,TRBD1,CASSKWTGNGYTF
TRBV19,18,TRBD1,CASSPAVPYRGPGNTIYF
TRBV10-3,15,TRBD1,CAISLGQGLAYEQYF
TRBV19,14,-,CASSMGGAWETQYF
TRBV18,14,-,CASSPSRGADTQYF
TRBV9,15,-,CASSVGWGHGDTQYF
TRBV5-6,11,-,CASSTYNEQFF
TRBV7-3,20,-,CASSLSTFWQRRLNNSPLHF
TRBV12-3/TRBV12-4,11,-,CASSLVREAFF
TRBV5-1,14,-,CASSLVGLDYEQYF
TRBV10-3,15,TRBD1,CAISGGQGVVYGYTF
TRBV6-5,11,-,CASSSLLGYTF
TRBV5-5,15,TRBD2,CASSALAGSYNEQFF
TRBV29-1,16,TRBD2,CSVFELAGGPGGELFF
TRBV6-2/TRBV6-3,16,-,CASSSWGGANTGELFF
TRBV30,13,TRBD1,CAWSHTGGEPQHF
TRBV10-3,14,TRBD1,CAISEQGTNYGYTF
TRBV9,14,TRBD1,CASSERQGWDGYTF
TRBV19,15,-,CASTSPGSGNYGYTF
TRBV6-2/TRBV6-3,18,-,CASSYSTSLWVHNQPQHF
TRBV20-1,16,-,CSASYEAQSKPYEQYF
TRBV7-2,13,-,CASSLTQETEAFF
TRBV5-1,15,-,CASKPWDSATYEQYF
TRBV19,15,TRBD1,CASSPTGGRGNTIYF
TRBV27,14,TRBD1,CASSPGTGTYGYTF
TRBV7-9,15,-,CASSWRSASYNEQFF
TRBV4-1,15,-,CASSQQGISNQPQHF
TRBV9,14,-,CASSALDTSGELFF
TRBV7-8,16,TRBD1,CASSATGGLGGSPLHF
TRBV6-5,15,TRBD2,CASSRLTSGKETQYF
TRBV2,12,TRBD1,CALDRVNTEAFF
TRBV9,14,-,CASSRDTKNTEAFF
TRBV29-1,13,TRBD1,CSVGQGGDQPQHF
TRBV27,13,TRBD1,CASSLTGLETQYF
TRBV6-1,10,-,CASSDAKQYF